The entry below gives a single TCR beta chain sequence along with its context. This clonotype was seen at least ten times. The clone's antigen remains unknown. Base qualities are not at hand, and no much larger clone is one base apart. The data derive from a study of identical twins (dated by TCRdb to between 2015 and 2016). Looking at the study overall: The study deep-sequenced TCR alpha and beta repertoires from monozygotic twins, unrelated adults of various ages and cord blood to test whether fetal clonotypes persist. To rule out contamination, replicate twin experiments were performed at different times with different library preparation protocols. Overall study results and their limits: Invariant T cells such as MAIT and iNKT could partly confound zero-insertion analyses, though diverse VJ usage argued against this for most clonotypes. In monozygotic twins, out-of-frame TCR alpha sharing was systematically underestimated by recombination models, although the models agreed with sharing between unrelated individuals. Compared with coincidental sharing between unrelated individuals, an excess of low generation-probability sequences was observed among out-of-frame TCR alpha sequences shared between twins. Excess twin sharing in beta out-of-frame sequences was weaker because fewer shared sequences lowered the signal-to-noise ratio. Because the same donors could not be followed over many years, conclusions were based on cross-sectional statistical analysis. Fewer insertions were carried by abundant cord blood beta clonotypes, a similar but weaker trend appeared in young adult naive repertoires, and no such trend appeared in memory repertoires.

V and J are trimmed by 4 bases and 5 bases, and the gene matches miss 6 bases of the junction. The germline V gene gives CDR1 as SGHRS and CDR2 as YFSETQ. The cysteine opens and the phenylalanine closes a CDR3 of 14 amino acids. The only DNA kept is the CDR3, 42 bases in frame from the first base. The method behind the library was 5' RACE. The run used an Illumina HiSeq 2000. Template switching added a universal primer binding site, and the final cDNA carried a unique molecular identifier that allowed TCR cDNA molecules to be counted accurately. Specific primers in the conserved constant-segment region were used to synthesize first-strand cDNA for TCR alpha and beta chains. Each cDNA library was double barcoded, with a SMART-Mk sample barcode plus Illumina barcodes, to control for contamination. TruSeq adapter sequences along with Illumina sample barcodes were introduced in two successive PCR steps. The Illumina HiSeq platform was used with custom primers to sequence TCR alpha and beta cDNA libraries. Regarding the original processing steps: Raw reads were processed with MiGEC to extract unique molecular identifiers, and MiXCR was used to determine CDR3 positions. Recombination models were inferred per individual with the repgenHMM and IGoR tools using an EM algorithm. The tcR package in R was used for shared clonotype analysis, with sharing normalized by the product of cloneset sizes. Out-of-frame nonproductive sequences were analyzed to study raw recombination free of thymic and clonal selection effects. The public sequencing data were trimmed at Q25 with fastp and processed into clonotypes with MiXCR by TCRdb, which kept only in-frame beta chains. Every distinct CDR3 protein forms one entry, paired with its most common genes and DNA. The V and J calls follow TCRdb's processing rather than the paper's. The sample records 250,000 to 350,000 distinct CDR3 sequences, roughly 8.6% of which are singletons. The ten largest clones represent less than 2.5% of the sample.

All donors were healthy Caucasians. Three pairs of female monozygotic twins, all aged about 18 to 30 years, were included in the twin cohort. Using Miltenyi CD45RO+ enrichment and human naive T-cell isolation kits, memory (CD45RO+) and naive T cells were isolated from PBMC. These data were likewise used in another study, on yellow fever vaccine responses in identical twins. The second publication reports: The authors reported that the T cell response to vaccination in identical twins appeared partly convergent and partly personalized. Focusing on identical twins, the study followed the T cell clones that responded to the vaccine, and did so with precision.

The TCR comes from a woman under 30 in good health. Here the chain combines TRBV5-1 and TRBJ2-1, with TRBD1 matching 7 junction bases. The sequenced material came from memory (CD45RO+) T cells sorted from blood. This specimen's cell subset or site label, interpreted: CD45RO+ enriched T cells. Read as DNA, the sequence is TGCGCCAGCAGCGTTGACAGGGCGGACAATGAGCAGTTCTTC. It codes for CASSVDRADNEQFF.